The entry below gives a single TCR beta chain sequence along with its context. Only in-frame clones appear in the TCRdb table, and some are missing; sequencing was by immunoSEQ multiplex PCR. This sample has a few thousand clones, with less than 75% found just once. This sample is drawn from a study of CD4+ T cells in melanoma. The TCR sequence derives from a human donor with melanoma. The sequencing sample was made of cells from a culture (not recorded whether cultured in vitro).

CDR3 DNA sequence: TGTGCCAGCAGCTTGGGGGGTGCTGGGAACGAGCAGTACTTC. It encodes CASSLGGAGNEQYF. The V and J genes are TRBV13 and TRBJ2-7, with D perhaps matching TRBD2 (6 bases). Deletions cut 3 bases from V and 5 bases from J, with 14 bases between. Germline V gene lookup returns CDR1 PRHDT and CDR2 FYEKMQ (reference sequence). The CDR3 extends over 14 amino acids.